This T cell receptor beta chain was identified during a study of blood T cell repertoires in COVID-19. Study background: PBMCs, B-cell-depleted T cells, or T cells provided the cDNA or gDNA that made up the material.

Only in-frame clones appear in the TCRdb table, and some are missing; sequencing was by immunoSEQ multiplex PCR. The data show 150,000 to 200,000 clones, approximately 90% seen once. There are 12 residues in the CDR3. Germline V gives CDR1 SGHAT, CDR2 FQNNGV. The trim removed 7 bases at V and 10 bases at J, leaving 7 bases unmatched. The clonotype was recovered from a middle-aged woman in a cohort exposed to, infected with or recovered from COVID-19 (not recorded which). Sequencing was carried out using PBMCs or T cells enriched from blood (not recorded which). J is TRBJ1-1 and V is TRBV11-2, with 9 bases matching TRBD1. CDR3 DNA: TGTGCCAGCAACGGACAGGGGACGCGAGCTTTCTTT. It is translated as CASNGQGTRAFF. The full variable domain, in which reference TRBV11-2 and TRBJ1-1 provide the parts outside the CDR3, is EAGVAQSPRYKIIEKRQSVAFWCNPISGHATLYWYQQILGQGPKLLIQFQNNGVVDDSQLPKDRFSAERLKGVDSTLKIQPAKLEDSAVYLCASNGQGTRAFFGQGTRLTVV.